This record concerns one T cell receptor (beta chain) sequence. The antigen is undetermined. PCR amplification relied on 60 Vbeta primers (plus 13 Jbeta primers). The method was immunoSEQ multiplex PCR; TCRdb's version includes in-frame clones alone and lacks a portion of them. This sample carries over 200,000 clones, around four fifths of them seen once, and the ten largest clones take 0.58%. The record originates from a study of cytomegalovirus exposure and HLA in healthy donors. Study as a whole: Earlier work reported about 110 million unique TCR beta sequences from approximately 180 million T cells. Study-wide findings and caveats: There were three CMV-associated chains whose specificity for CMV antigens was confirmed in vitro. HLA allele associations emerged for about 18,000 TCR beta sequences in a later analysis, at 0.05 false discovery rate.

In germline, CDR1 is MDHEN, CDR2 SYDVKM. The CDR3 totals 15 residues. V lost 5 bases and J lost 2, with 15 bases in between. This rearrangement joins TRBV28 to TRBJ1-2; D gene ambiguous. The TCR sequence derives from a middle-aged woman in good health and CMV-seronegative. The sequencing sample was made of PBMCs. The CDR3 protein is CASSDDPPENYGYTF. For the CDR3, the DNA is TGTGCCAGCAGTGACGACCCCCCGGAGAACTATGGCTACACCTTC.